This TCR beta chain was documented in a study of T cell responses to AZD1222 COVID-19 vaccine. Study-level points and caveats: White British ancestry dominated among donors, who included more females, and clonal diversity was possibly underestimated. Recipients of AZD1222 seropositive at baseline numbered only five or six. Repertoires were obtained solely post-peak T cell response.

Note on this clone: The antigen remains undetermined.

Produced via immunoSEQ multiplex PCR; TCRdb's table is partial and in-frame only. The sample holds around 160,000 clones; roughly nine tenths are singletons and the top ten take about 1.5%. Germline V gives CDR1 LNHDA, CDR2 SQIVND (reference sequence). This CDR3 contains 13 residues. V was pared by 5 bases and J by 7 bases, with 12 bases between. The gene calls are TRBV19 and TRBJ1-5; D ambiguous. This specimen was peripheral blood, taken on day 0 of AZD1222 vaccination. The sequence was collected from an adult in good health. The CDR3 DNA reads as TGTGCCAGTAGTTTGGAGGGTGTACAGCCCCAGCATTTT. Translated: CASSLEGVQPQHF.